The sequence of this TCR beta chain was determined in a study of identical twins. The CDR3 is made up of 15 amino acids. With 6 bases removed from V and 2 bases from J, the gap between germline ends came to 13 bases. Germline V gives CDR1 MNHEY, CDR2 SVGAGI. TCRdb re-called the 5' RACE reads through MiXCR, storing one row per CDR3 protein. The table shows about 520,000 distinct CDR3 sequences, with less than 25% occurring only once. Overall study findings and caveats: Weaker excess sharing between twins was seen in beta out-of-frame sequences.

A remark on this clonotype: Its target is unknown.

These sequences were also reported in another study, on T cells expressing NK-cell markers. That paper adds: The TCR beta repertoires were obtained from sorted CD3+CD56+NKG2C+, CD3+CD56+NKG2C- and CD3+CD56-NKG2C+ T cells. Once again these clonotypes came out on top in the CD3+CD56-NKG2C+ fraction of a handful of donors.

This sequence joins TRBV6-5 and TRBJ1-4; TRBD1 might be the D (6 bases). What was sequenced was CD4+ T cells sorted from blood. The clonotype originates from a woman younger than 30 in good health. The CDR3 bases are TGTGCCAGCAGATTCTCCAGGGGCACTAATGAAAAACTGTTTTTT. Translated: CASRFSRGTNEKLFF.